This T cell receptor (beta chain) was profiled in a study of shared clonotypes between healthy human individuals. Germline V CDR1 and CDR2: SGDLS, YYNGEE. V was cut by 10 bases and J by 4 bases, with 21 bases left in between. This CDR3 is 14 amino acids long. For every subset, genomic DNA was evenly distributed across several immunoSEQ plates. As originally analysed: In the immunoSEQ data, sequences were junction-only and lacked quality scores, so filtering differed. Sequencing used immunoSEQ multiplex PCR; TCRdb keeps in-frame clones, though not all of them. That table supplies the V and J calls and clone size; D and trimming were determined from the DNA. The sample yields millions of clones, 85% to 95% seen once.

This chain joins TRBV9 and TRBJ2-7; a weak D match, TRBD1 (5 bases). Sequencing input: naive CD4+ T cells sorted from blood. Subset: CD45RA+ positively selected. This TCR was recovered from a man younger than 35 in good health. CDR3 DNA: TGTGCCCCCATAGGGGCAGCCAGGTATTACGAGCAGTACTTC. Protein product: CAPIGAARYYEQYF. The whole variable domain, filled in from reference TRBV9 and TRBJ2-7, reads DSGVTQTPKHLITATGQRVTLRCSPRSGDLSVYWYQQSLDQGLQFLIQYYNGEERAKGNILERFSAQQFPDLHSELNLSSLELGDSALYFCAPIGAARYYEQYFGPGTRLTVT.